Listed below are T cell receptor beta chains from one sample, sequenced in a study of shared clonotypes between healthy human individuals. Here immunoSEQ multiplex PCR was the method, and the copy in TCRdb shows in-frame clones only, minus some. The table lists a few million clones, 85% to 95% of them singletons. Sequenced input: naive CD4+ T cells sorted from blood. The origin of the receptors is a man younger than 35 in good health. Each CDR3 is given with its conserved first and last residue.

j_gene,v_gene,CDR3aa
TRBJ2-5,TRBV7-2,CASSLAGVGDQETQYF
TRBJ2-2,TRBV9,CASSPWDVGELFF
TRBJ2-5,TRBV15,CATSRDGELGTQYF
TRBJ2-5,TRBV10-2,CASSSFSGRGETQYF
TRBJ1-4,TRBV30,CAWRVDRGREKLFF
TRBJ1-2,TRBV28,CASSLSAQGPDF
TRBJ2-5,TRBV4-1,CASSQLPLGTQYF
TRBJ2-7,TRBV19,CASSIEPKAGEAEQYF
TRBJ1-2,TRBV27,CASSPIQGAYGYTF
TRBJ2-7,TRBV6-4,CASITAIAGEVLDEQYF
TRBJ2-7,TRBV18,CASSRSQREAQQYF
TRBJ2-7,TRBV27,CASSPTGAGGRDYEQYF
TRBJ2-7,TRBV18,CASSQGQGALDEQYF
TRBJ1-1,TRBV7-8,CASSTRQGPTEAFF
TRBJ1-2,TRBV10-1,CASSEDPEGYTF
TRBJ1-4,TRBV28,CASSLIPGHKEEKLFF
TRBJ2-2,TRBV7-3,CASSSSGGSYGELFF
TRBJ2-2,TRBV15,CATSSRTGTPNTGELFF
TRBJ2-7,TRBV6-6,CASSYSWDSAHEQYF
TRBJ1-5,TRBV5-4,CASSPSPEAANQPQHF
TRBJ2-2,TRBV6-5,CASKDRGHTGELFF
TRBJ1-5,TRBV23-1,CASSPTLRQGAGSNQPQHF
TRBJ2-6,TRBV9,CASSVVTAGANVLTF
TRBJ2-7,TRBV9,CASSPASGSYEQYF
TRBJ1-4,TRBV10-3,CAISETQGSATNEKLFF
TRBJ2-5,TRBV5-1,CASSSLAAEPPETQYF
TRBJ2-2,TRBV5-4,CASSVLGTGELFF
TRBJ2-1,TRBV5-4,CASSLATSGRFVSNEQFF
TRBJ1-4,TRBV7-9,CASSQPFAGKEATNEKLFF
TRBJ2-3,TRBV7-3,CASSLTLSGGAGTQYF
TRBJ2-5,TRBV25-1,CASSERTVQETQYF
TRBJ1-1,TRBV19,CASSDVGNTEAFF
TRBJ2-5,TRBV10-3,CAISEVSGGKRRDQYF
TRBJ2-3,TRBV12-5,CASGLVQAGGADTQYF
TRBJ1-5,TRBV10-3,CAITDGSNQPQHF
TRBJ2-1,TRBV6-1,CASQTVRARNEQFF
TRBJ2-3,TRBV4-1,CASSKGSSGLTDTQYF
TRBJ2-6,TRBV10-3,CAIPERGLPSGANVLTF
TRBJ2-3,TRBV5-1,CASSFSLAGRTDTQYF
TRBJ1-6,TRBV19,CASSIENGLRISLHF
TRBJ1-5,TRBV27,CASSPKTGNNQPQHF
TRBJ2-7,TRBV6-5,CASSYSTGGLYEQYF
TRBJ1-5,TRBV5-8,CASSPQWMDQPQHF
TRBJ1-1,TRBV19,CASSIAQWTGGNTEAFF
TRBJ1-5,TRBV2,CASRTRQGSQPQHF
TRBJ2-2,TRBV9,CASSVAWNTGELFF
TRBJ2-5,TRBV7-9,CASSLARGGQETQYF
TRBJ1-1,TRBV2,CASRDDSLGAFF
TRBJ1-6,TRBV9,CASSVAAVGDSPLHF
TRBJ1-2,TRBV2,CASMRGVSYGYTF
TRBJ2-7,TRBV27,CASSPGTASYEQYF
TRBJ2-7,TRBV10-3,CAISHDRGPEQYF